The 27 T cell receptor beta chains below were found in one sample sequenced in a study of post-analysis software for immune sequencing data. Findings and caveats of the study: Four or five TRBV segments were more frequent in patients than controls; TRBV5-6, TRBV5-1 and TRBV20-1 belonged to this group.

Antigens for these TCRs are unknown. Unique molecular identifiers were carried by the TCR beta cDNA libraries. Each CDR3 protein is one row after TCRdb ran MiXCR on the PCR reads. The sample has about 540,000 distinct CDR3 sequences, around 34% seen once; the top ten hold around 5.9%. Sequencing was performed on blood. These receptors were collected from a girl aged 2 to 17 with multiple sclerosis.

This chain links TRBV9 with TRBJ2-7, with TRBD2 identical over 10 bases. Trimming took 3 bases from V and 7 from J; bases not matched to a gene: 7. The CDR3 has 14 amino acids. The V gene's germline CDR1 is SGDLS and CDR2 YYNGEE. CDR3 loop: CASSAHLAGGEQYF. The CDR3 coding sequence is TGTGCCAGCAGCGCCCACTTAGCGGGGGGAGAGCAGTACTTC.

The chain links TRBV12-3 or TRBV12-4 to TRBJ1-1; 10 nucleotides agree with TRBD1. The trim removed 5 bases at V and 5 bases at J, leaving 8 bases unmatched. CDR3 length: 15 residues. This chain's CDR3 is CASSKRQGAITEAFF. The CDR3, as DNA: TGTGCCAGCAGTAAAAGACAGGGGGCGATAACTGAAGCTTTCTTT.

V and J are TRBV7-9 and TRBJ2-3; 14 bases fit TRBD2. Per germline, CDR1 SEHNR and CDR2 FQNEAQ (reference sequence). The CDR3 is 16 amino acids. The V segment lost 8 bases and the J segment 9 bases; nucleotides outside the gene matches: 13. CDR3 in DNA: TGTGCCAGCTCCCCCTCGACTAGCGGGGGGGCCCCAACGCAGTATTTT. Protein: CASSPSTSGGAPTQYF.

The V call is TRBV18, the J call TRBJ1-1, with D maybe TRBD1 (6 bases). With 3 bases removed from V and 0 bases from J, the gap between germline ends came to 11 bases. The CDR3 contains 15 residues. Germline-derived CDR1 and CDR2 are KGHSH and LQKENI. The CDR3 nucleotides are TGTGCCAGCTCACCCCTCGACAGGTTGAACACTGAAGCTTTCTTT. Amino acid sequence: CASSPLDRLNTEAFF.

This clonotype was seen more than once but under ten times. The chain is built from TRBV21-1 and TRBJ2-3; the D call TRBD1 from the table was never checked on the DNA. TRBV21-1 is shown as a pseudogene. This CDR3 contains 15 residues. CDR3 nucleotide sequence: TGTGCCAGCAGCAAGGGACAGGGAATCACAGATACACAGTATTTT. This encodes CASSKGQGITDTQYF.

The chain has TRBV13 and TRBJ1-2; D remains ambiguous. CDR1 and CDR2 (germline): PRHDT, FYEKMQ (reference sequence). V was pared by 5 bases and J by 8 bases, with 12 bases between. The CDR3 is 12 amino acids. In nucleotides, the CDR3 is TGTGCCAGCAGCCTTCAGGCGGGGGGCTACACCTTC. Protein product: CASSLQAGGYTF. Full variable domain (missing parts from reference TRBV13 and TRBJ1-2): AAGVIQSPRHLIKEKRETATLKCYPIPRHDTVYWYQQGPGQDPQFLISFYEKMQSDKGSIPDRFSAQQFSDYHSELNMSSLELGDSALYFCASSLQAGGYTFGSGTRLTVV.

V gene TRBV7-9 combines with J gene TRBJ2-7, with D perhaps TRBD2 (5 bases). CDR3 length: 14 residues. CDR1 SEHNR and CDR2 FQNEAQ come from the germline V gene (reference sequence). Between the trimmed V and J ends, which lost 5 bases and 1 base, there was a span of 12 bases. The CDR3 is CASSPGMGSYEQYF. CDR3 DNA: TGTGCCAGCAGCCCCGGGATGGGGTCCTACGAGCAGTACTTC.

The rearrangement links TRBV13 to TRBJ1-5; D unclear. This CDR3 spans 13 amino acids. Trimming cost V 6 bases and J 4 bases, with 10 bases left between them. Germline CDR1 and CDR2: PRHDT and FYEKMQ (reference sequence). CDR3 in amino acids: CASSLIRNQPQHF. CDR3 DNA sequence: TGTGCCAGCAGTTTAATTAGGAATCAGCCCCAGCATTTT.

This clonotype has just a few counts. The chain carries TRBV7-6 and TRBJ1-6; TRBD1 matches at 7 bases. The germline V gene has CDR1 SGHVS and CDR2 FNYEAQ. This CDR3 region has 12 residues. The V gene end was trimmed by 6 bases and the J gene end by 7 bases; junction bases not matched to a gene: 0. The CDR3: CASRTGNSPLHF. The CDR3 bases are TGTGCCAGCAGGACAGGGAATTCACCCCTCCACTTT.

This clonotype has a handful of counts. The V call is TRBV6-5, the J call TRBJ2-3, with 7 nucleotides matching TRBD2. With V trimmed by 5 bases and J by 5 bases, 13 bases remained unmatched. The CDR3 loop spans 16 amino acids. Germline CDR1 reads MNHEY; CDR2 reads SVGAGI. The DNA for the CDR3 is TGTGCCAGCAGTACGGGAGCGCGCCCGGGGGGAGATACGCAGTATTTT. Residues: CASSTGARPGGDTQYF.

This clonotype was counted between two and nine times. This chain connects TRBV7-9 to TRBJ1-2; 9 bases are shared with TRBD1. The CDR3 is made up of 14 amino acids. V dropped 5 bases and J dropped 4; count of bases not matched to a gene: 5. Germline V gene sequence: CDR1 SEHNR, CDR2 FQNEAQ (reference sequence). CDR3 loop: CASSADRGGYGYTF. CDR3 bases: TGTGCCAGCAGCGCGGACAGGGGAGGCTATGGCTACACCTTC.

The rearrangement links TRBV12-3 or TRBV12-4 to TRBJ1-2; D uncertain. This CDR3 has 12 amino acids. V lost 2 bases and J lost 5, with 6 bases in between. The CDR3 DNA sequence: TGTGCCAGCAGTTTAACCAGATATGGCTACACCTTC. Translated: CASSLTRYGYTF.

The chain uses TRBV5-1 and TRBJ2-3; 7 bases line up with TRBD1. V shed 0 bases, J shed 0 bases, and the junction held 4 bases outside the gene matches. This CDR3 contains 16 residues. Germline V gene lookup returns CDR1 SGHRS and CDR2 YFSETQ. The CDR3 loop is CASSLANRGSTDTQYF. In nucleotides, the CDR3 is TGCGCCAGCAGCTTGGCCAACAGGGGTAGCACAGATACGCAGTATTTT. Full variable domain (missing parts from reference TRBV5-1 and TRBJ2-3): KAGVTQTPRYLIKTRGQQVTLSCSPISGHRSVSWYQQTPGQGLQFLFEYFSETQRNKGNFPGRFSGRQFSNSRSEMNVSTLELGDSALYLCASSLANRGSTDTQYFGPGTRLTVL.

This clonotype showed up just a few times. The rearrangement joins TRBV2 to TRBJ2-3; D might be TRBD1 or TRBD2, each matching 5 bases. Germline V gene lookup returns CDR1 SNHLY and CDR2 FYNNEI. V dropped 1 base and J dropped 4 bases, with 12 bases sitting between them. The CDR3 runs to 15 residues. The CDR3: CASSEVGAGPDTQYF. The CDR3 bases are TGTGCCAGCAGTGAAGTAGGGGCGGGCCCAGATACGCAGTATTTT.

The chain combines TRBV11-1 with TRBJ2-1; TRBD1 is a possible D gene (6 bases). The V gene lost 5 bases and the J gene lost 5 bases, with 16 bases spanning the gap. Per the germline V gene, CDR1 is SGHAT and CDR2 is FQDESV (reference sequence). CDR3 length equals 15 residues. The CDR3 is CASSGSYRDHNEQFF. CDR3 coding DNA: TGTGCCAGCAGCGGATCCTACAGGGACCACAATGAGCAGTTCTTC. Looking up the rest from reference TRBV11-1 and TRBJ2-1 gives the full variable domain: EAEVAQSPRYKITEKSQAVAFWCDPISGHATLYWYRQILGQGPELLVQFQDESVVDDSQLPKDRFSAERLKGVDSTLKIQPAELGDSAMYLCASSGSYRDHNEQFFGPGTRLTVL.

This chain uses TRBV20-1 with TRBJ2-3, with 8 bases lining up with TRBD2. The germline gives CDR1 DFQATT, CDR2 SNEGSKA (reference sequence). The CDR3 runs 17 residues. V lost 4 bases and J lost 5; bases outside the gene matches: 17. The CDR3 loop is CSATVDGRGGGKDTQYF. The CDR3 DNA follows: TGCAGTGCTACGGTTGACGGTAGGGGCGGGGGGAAAGATACGCAGTATTTT.

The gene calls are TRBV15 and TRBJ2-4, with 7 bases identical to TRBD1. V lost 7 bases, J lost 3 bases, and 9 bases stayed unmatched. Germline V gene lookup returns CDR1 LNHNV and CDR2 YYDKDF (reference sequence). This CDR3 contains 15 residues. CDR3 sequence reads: CATTYHRGDKNIQYF. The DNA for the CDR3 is TGTGCCACCACCTACCACAGGGGTGACAAAAACATTCAGTACTTC.

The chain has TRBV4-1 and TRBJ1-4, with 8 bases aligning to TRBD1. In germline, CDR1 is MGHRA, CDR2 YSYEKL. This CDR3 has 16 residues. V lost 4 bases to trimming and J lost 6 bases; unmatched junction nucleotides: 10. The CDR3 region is CASSLLTGVDYEKLFF. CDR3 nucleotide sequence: TGCGCCAGCAGCCTCTTGACAGGGGTCGATTATGAAAAACTGTTTTTT.

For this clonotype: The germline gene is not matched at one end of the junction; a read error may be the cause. In DNA form, the CDR3 reads TGTGCCAGCAGCCTGGGACAGGTCACTTTTCTCTATGGCTGCACCTTC. Amino acids: CASSLGQVTFLYGCTF. The gene calls are TRBV7-3 and TRBJ1-2; 8 bases map to TRBD1. The length of the CDR3 is 16 residues. Germline V gene sequence: CDR1 SGHTA, CDR2 FQGTGA.

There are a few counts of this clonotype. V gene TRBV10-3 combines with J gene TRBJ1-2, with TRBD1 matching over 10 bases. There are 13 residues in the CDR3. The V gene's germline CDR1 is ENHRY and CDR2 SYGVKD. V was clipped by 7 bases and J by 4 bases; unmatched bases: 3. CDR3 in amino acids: CAITGTGAYGYTF. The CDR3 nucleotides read TGTGCCATCACCGGGACAGGGGCCTATGGCTACACCTTC.

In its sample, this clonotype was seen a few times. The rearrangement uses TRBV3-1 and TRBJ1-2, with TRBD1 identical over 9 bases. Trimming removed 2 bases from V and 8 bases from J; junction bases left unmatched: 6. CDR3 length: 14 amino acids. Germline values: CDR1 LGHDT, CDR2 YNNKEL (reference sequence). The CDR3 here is CASSQLTGGEGYTF. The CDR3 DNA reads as TGTGCCAGCAGCCAACTGACAGGGGGGGAAGGCTACACCTTC.

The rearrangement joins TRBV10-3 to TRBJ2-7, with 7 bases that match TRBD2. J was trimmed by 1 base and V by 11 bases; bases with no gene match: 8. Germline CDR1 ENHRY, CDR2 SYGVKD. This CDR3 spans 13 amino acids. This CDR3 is CAAAAGVSYEQYF. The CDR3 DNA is TGTGCCGCCGCGGCGGGGGTGTCCTACGAGCAGTACTTC.

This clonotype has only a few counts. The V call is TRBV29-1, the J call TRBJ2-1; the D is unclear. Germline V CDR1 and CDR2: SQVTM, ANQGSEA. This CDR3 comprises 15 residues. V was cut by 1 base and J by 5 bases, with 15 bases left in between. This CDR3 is CSVEGPGTPNNEQFF. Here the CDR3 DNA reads TGCAGCGTTGAAGGGCCCGGTACACCTAACAATGAGCAGTTCTTC.

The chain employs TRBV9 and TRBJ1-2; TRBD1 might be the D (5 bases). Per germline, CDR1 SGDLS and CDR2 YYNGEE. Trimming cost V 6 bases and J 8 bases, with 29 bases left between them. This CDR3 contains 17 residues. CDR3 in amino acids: CASTVGALALDRHGYTF. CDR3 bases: TGTGCCAGCACGGTAGGGGCGCTCGCCCTGGATCGTCACGGCTACACCTTC.

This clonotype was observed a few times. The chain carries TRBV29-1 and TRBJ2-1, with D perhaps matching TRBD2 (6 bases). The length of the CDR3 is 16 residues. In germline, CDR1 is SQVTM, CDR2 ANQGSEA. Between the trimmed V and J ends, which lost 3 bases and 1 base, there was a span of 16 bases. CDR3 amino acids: CSVEGGTEGSYNEQFF. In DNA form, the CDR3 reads TGCAGCGTTGAGGGGGGTACAGAGGGGTCCTACAATGAGCAGTTCTTC.

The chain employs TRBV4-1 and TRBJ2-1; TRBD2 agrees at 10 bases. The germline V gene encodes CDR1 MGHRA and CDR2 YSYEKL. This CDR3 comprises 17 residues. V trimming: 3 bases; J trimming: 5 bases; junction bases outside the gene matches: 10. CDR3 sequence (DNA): TGCGCCAGCAGCCACGCCACCCCCGGACTAGCGGACAATGAGCAGTTCTTC. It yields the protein CASSHATPGLADNEQFF.

CDR3 residues: CSASRGPNEKLFF. CDR3 nucleotides: TGCAGTGCTTCCAGGGGGCCGAATGAAAAACTGTTTTTT. The chain uses TRBV20-1 and TRBJ1-4; 8 positions agree with TRBD1. CDR3 length: 13 residues. From germline, CDR1 is DFQATT and CDR2 SNEGSKA (reference sequence). Trimming took 5 bases from V and 5 from J; bases not matched to a gene: 4.